This T cell receptor beta chain appears in the sequencing data of a study of blood T cell repertoires in COVID-19. V lost 8 bases to trimming and J lost 0 bases; unmatched junction nucleotides: 18. The CDR3 runs to 19 residues. Germline CDR1 KGHSH, CDR2 LQKENI. This table comes from immunoSEQ multiplex PCR, and its TCRdb copy is limited to in-frame clones, with some not included. The top ten clones hold roughly 7.6% of a sample with some 200,000 clones, 84% of them seen once. The chain links TRBV18 to TRBJ2-3; 9 bases fit TRBD1. Sequencing was done on a sample of peripheral blood. The TCR was taken from a woman aged 80 or over with COVID-19, enrolled during active disease. CDR3 region: CASTRRTGAVHTSTDTQYF. The CDR3, as DNA: TGTGCCAGCACCCGGCGGACAGGGGCCGTACACACTAGCACAGATACGCAGTATTTT.